The 9 T cell receptor beta chains in this list originate from one sample, sequenced in a study of PD-1 blockade in mismatch repair-deficient tumors. Method: immunoSEQ multiplex PCR; TCRdb's copy keeps in-frame clones and lacks some. The sample gives some 120,000 clones, 70% to 90% of which show up once; approximately 15% is in the top ten. This specimen consisted of peripheral blood, obtained 44 weeks after starting pembrolizumab. These receptors were taken from an adult with mismatch repair-deficient cancer.

The chain carries TRBV18 and TRBJ2-2, with unresolved D. Germline V gene data show CDR1 as KGHSH and CDR2 as LQKENI. V lost 3 bases and J 7 bases, leaving 21 bases between the germline ends. This CDR3 is built from 17 residues. CDR3 protein: CASSPDVSPISGGELFF. The DNA of the CDR3 is TGTGCCAGCTCACCGGACGTTTCTCCCATATCGGGCGGGGAGCTGTTTTTT.

V gene TRBV13 combines with J gene TRBJ2-1; D gene unclear. The CDR3 is made up of 13 amino acids. Deletions cut 0 bases from V and 9 bases from J, with 9 bases between. The germline CDR1 and CDR2 sequences are PRHDT and FYEKMQ (reference sequence). CDR3 region: CASSLGPEFEQFF. In nucleotides, the CDR3 is TGTGCCAGCAGCTTAGGCCCTGAGTTTGAGCAGTTCTTC.

The chain is built from TRBV10-2 and TRBJ2-4, with D perhaps TRBD2 (5 bases). Per germline, CDR1 WSHSY and CDR2 SAAADI. The V gene lost 6 bases and the J gene lost 2 bases, with 8 bases spanning the gap. This CDR3 comprises 13 residues. The CDR3 here is CASSGGTKNIQYF. CDR3 in DNA: TGCGCCAGCAGCGGAGGTACCAAAAACATTCAGTACTTC.

V gene TRBV30 combines with J gene TRBJ2-7, with D perhaps given as TRBD1 or TRBD2 (5 bases each). Germline V gives CDR1 GTSNPN, CDR2 SVGIG (reference sequence). The germline V and J ends were trimmed by 1 base and 4 bases, with 11 bases remaining between them. The CDR3 is 13 amino acids. In nucleotides, the CDR3 is TGTGCCTGGAGTGGGGGGTTGGGTTACGAGCAGTACTTC. Protein sequence: CAWSGGLGYEQYF.

This clone was observed a single time. The chain employs TRBV5-6 and TRBJ1-5; D unclear. Germline-derived CDR1 and CDR2 are SGHDT and YYEEEE. V lost 0 bases to trimming and J lost 3 bases, with 7 bases between them. The CDR3 consists of 14 residues. The CDR3 region has the DNA TGTGCCAGCAGCTTGGCAGGCCTCAATCAGCCCCAGCATTTT. It is translated as CASSLAGLNQPQHF. Full variable domain (remainder filled in from reference TRBV5-6 and TRBJ1-5): DAGVTQSPTHLIKTRGQQVTLRCSPKSGHDTVSWYQQALGQGPQFIFQYYEEEERQRGNFPDRFSGHQFPNYSSELNVNALLLGDSALYLCASSLAGLNQPQHFGDGTRLSIL.

The chain recombines TRBV19 with TRBJ2-1; 13 bases fit TRBD2. J lost 7 bases, V lost 9 bases, and 9 bases had no gene match. Germline CDR1 reads LNHDA; CDR2 reads SQIVND (reference sequence). CDR3 size: 15 residues. CDR3 sequence: CASSTPGLAGNEQFF. The DNA for the CDR3 is TGTGCCAGCAGCACGCCGGGACTAGCGGGGAATGAGCAGTTCTTC.

The rearrangement uses TRBV30 and TRBJ2-1; the D is unclear. Per germline, CDR1 GTSNPN and CDR2 SVGIG (reference sequence). The V gene lost 5 bases and the J gene lost 7 bases, with 18 bases spanning the gap. This CDR3 has 14 amino acids. The CDR3 here is CAWCEIGFGNEQFF. Written as DNA, the CDR3 is TGTGCCTGGTGTGAAATCGGGTTCGGGAATGAGCAGTTCTTC.

V usage is TRBV29-1 and J usage is TRBJ1-4; 10 bases match TRBD1. The CDR3 spans 14 residues. V shed 7 bases and J 7 bases; nucleotides not matched to a gene: 9. Germline CDR1 reads SQVTM; CDR2 reads ANQGSEA. The CDR3 DNA follows: TGCAGCGCAGCTCCGGGACAGGGGACTGAAAAACTGTTTTTT. It encodes CSAAPGQGTEKLFF. Variable domain in full (rest from reference TRBV29-1 and TRBJ1-4): SAVISQKPSRDICQRGTSLTIQCQVDSQVTMMFWYRQQPGQSLTLIATANQGSEATYESGFVIDKFPISRPNLTFSTLTVSNMSPEDSSIYLCSAAPGQGTEKLFFGSGTQLSVL.

The chain is built from TRBV2 and TRBJ2-1, with D perhaps matching TRBD1 (6 bases). CDR1 and CDR2 (germline): SNHLY, FYNNEI. V was pared by 7 bases and J by 8 bases, with 18 bases between. The CDR3 contains 14 residues. CDR3 DNA sequence: TGTGCCAGCACTTACAGGGCGAGTGTGGATGAGCAGTTCTTC. This codes for CASTYRASVDEQFF.